This T cell receptor beta chain is drawn from a study of cytomegalovirus exposure and HLA in healthy donors. Study-level points and caveats: In a later analysis, across HLA loci, associated TCR counts were highest for DRB1, lowest for HLA-C. Among the most significant clusters, several appeared linked to common viral pathogens in a later analysis.

Germline V gene data show CDR1 as MNHEY and CDR2 as SVGAGI. The junction had 2 bases not matched to a gene; V was cut back by 2 bases and J by 6 bases. The CDR3 runs to 16 residues. With 60 Vbeta and 13 Jbeta primers, the PCR was carried out. In the authors' workflow: A later analysis tallied about 80 million unique TCR beta chains, 9.5 million to 14 million of them shared. The method was immunoSEQ multiplex PCR; TCRdb's version includes in-frame clones alone and lacks a portion of them. D and trimming were read from the DNA, whereas the V and J calls and clone size are those reported in that table. The table shows around 90,000 clones, with approximately 81% occurring only once. This clone appeared once. What it binds is not known.

Sequencing was carried out using PBMCs. This rearrangement joins TRBV6-5 to TRBJ2-4; TRBD2 agrees at 15 bases. The source of this sequence is a woman aged 40 to 50 in good health and CMV-seronegative. The CDR3 nucleotides are TGTGCCAGCAGTTACGGACTAGCGGGAGGGGGAAACATTCAGTACTTC. It is translated as CASSYGLAGGGNIQYF.